The 32 T cell receptor beta chains in this list originate from one sample, sequenced in a study of PD-1 blockade in classical Hodgkin lymphoma. The data were produced by immunoSEQ multiplex PCR, yet TCRdb's version contains in-frame clones alone and is incomplete. The sample has about 1,800 clones, about four fifths seen once. Brentuximab vedotin exposure varied, and every patient relapsed after autologous stem cell transplantation. Source: peripheral blood mononuclear cells (PBMCs), taken at baseline. The receptors stem from a human donor with classical Hodgkin lymphoma.

The J gene is TRBJ1-2, the V gene TRBV4-2, with 7 bases fitting TRBD1. Looked up from germline, CDR1 is LGHNA and CDR2 is YNFKEQ. This CDR3 has 15 residues. Trimming removed 0 bases from V and 6 bases from J; junction bases left unmatched: 7. For the CDR3, the DNA is TGTGCCAGCAGCCAAGATATGACAGGGTGGAATGGCTACACCTTC. It encodes CASSQDMTGWNGYTF.

The chain couples TRBV7-3 to TRBJ2-1; TRBD2 matches 9 bases. The germline gives CDR1 SGHTA, CDR2 FQGTGA. J gave up 7 bases and V 2 bases, and 12 bases lay outside the gene matches. The CDR3 sequence is 17 residues long. CDR3 in amino acids: CASSLGPQRGVDNEQFF. Here the CDR3 DNA reads TGTGCCAGCAGCTTAGGGCCTCAGCGGGGGGTAGATAATGAGCAGTTCTTC.

This chain joins TRBV6-5 and TRBJ2-7, with TRBD1 matching over 10 bases. Germline V lookup: CDR1 MNHEY, CDR2 SVGAGI. After removal of 6 bases from V and 2 bases from J, the junction contained 7 bases not matched to a gene. The CDR3 sequence is 15 residues long. CDR3 in amino acids: CASRFRDRGTYEQYF. Here the CDR3 DNA reads TGTGCCAGCAGGTTCCGGGACAGGGGAACCTACGAGCAGTACTTC.

The rearrangement uses TRBV29-1 and TRBJ1-2; D is unresolved. Germline V gene sequence: CDR1 SQVTM, CDR2 ANQGSEA. Trimming removed 4 bases from V and 0 bases from J, with 6 bases in between. The CDR3 is made up of 12 amino acids. DNA for the CDR3: TGCAGCGTTGGTAGTTCTAACTATGGCTACACCTTC. Translating gives CSVGSSNYGYTF.

The V gene is TRBV7-2, the J gene TRBJ2-7; D is tentatively TRBD1 or TRBD2 (6 bases each). The CDR3 contains 14 residues. Germline V gene sequence: CDR1 SGHTA, CDR2 FQGNSA. V was trimmed by 2 bases and J by 4 bases, leaving 12 bases between them. The CDR3 sequence: CASSLMGGGYEQYF. The CDR3 DNA follows: TGTGCCAGCAGCTTAATGGGGGGCGGGTACGAGCAGTACTTC.

Only a few counts were recorded for this clone. J is TRBJ2-2 and V is TRBV6-4; 8 bases map to TRBD2. In germline, CDR1 is MRHNA, CDR2 SNTAGT. The length of the CDR3 is 15 residues. The junction had 7 bases not matched to a gene; V was cut back by 4 bases and J by 6 bases. The CDR3 DNA reads as TGTGCCAGCAGTGCCCGGGGGGGCCGGGCCGGGGAGCTGTTTTTT. Encoded protein: CASSARGGRAGELFF.

V gene TRBV29-1 combines with J gene TRBJ2-1; 8 positions agree with TRBD1. V gave up 3 bases and J gave up 0 bases; unmatched junction bases: 4. This CDR3 is built from 15 residues. Germline V gene data show CDR1 as SQVTM and CDR2 as ANQGSEA. The CDR3 loop reads CSVDRTGSSYNEQFF. DNA of the CDR3: TGCAGCGTTGACAGGACAGGGAGCTCCTACAATGAGCAGTTCTTC.

The chain couples TRBV5-1 to TRBJ2-7; D perhaps matches TRBD1 (5 bases). Trimming took 8 bases from V and 2 from J, leaving 14 bases between them. CDR1 and CDR2 (germline): SGHRS, YFSETQ. This CDR3 is 13 amino acids long. The CDR3 here is CARPRDTPYEQYF. CDR3 nucleotides: TGCGCCAGGCCCAGGGATACCCCCTACGAGCAGTACTTC.

The rearrangement joins TRBV5-6 to TRBJ2-7; 10 positions agree with TRBD2. The trim removed 0 bases at V and 2 bases at J, leaving 5 bases unmatched. CDR1 is SGHDT, CDR2 YYEEEE, per germline. This CDR3 spans 16 amino acids. The CDR3 is CASSLALAGAAYEQYF. The CDR3 DNA sequence: TGTGCCAGCAGCTTGGCTCTAGCGGGGGCTGCCTACGAGCAGTACTTC.

This clone has only a few counts. The rearrangement joins TRBV7-9 to TRBJ1-6; no definite D call. This CDR3 has 13 residues. V gave up 6 bases and J gave up 8 bases, with 11 bases separating them. Germline CDR1 SEHNR, CDR2 FQNEAQ (reference sequence). CDR3 sequence: CASSPKRDSPLHF. The CDR3 nucleotides read TGTGCCAGCAGTCCGAAGCGTGATTCACCCCTCCACTTT.

This chain connects TRBV4-1 to TRBJ1-2; no clear D. V was pared by 2 bases and J by 0 bases, with 7 bases between. Germline CDR1 is MGHRA and CDR2 is YSYEKL. This CDR3 spans 14 amino acids. DNA for the CDR3: TGCGCCAGCAGCCAACCAGTCACTAACTATGGCTACACCTTC. Translated, it gives CASSQPVTNYGYTF.

There are a few counts of this clone. V usage is TRBV7-6 and J usage is TRBJ2-2; D perhaps matches TRBD1 (6 bases). The CDR3 contains 14 residues. V lost 2 bases, J lost 7 bases, and 11 bases lay in between. Per germline, CDR1 SGHVS and CDR2 FNYEAQ. The CDR3 DNA is TGTGCCAGCAGCTTACAGGGGTTGGGCGGGGAGCTGTTTTTT. It codes for CASSLQGLGGELFF.

The chain joins TRBV10-1 to TRBJ2-7; tentative D call: TRBD1 (5 bases). The germline gives CDR1 WNHNN, CDR2 SYGVQD (reference sequence). This CDR3 comprises 14 residues. With 7 bases removed from V and 0 bases from J, the gap between germline ends came to 13 bases. CDR3 DNA: TGCGCCAGCATGGAAGGGGTAAGCTCCTACGAGCAGTACTTC. This encodes CASMEGVSSYEQYF.

V is TRBV5-1 and J is TRBJ2-3, with 8 nucleotides matching TRBD2. The junction had 5 bases not matched to a gene; V was cut back by 5 bases and J by 6 bases. This CDR3 has 13 amino acids. Per germline, CDR1 SGHRS and CDR2 YFSETQ. CDR3 loop: CASSSGAEDTQYF. In DNA, the CDR3 is TGCGCCAGCAGTAGCGGGGCCGAGGATACGCAGTATTTT.

The chain carries TRBV15 and TRBJ2-3; D remains unclear. Trimming pared 0 bases from V and 6 bases from J, leaving 4 bases between. The CDR3 spans 12 residues. Germline CDR1 LNHNV, CDR2 YYDKDF (reference sequence). CDR3: CATSRDQDTQYF. The CDR3 region has the DNA TGTGCCACCAGCAGAGATCAGGATACGCAGTATTTT. Filled out from reference TRBV15 and TRBJ2-3, the complete variable domain reads DAMVIQNPRYQVTQFGKPVTLSCSQTLNHNVMYWYQQKSSQAPKLLFHYYDKDFNNEADTPDNFQSRRPNTSFCFLDIRSPGLGDTAMYLCATSRDQDTQYFGPGTRLTVL.

This clone was counted once. The chain carries TRBV18 and TRBJ2-7, with D possibly TRBD1 on 6 matching bases. The CDR3 runs to 13 residues. V lost 6 bases, J lost 6 bases, and 15 bases lay in between. Germline V gene data show CDR1 as KGHSH and CDR2 as LQKENI. The CDR3 here is CASSGQRMGEQYF. The CDR3 DNA is TGTGCCAGCTCCGGACAGCGGATGGGCGAGCAGTACTTC.

The chain has TRBV7-3 and TRBJ2-3; possibly TRBD1 for D (6 bases). The V gene lost 2 bases and the J gene lost 2 bases, with 11 bases spanning the gap. Germline V gives CDR1 SGHTA, CDR2 FQGTGA. This CDR3 has 15 amino acids. The CDR3 is CASSLGWTATDTQYF. The CDR3 DNA is TGTGCCAGCAGCTTAGGTTGGACAGCCACAGATACGCAGTATTTT.

CDR3 region: CASSPGTGLMNTEAFF. CDR3 nucleotide sequence: TGTGCCAGCTCACCTGGGACAGGGCTCATGAACACTGAAGCTTTCTTT. V is TRBV18 and J is TRBJ1-1; 9 bases agree with TRBD1. The ends lost 3 bases at V and 0 bases at J; junction bases unmatched: 5. Germline CDR1 reads KGHSH; CDR2 reads LQKENI. The CDR3 runs to 16 residues.

The rearrangement uses TRBV7-9 and TRBJ2-3; D unclear. V gave up 4 bases and J gave up 2 bases, with 4 bases separating them. The CDR3 is 12 amino acids. The germline CDR1 and CDR2 sequences are SEHNR and FQNEAQ (reference sequence). The CDR3 protein is CASSSSTDTQYF. CDR3 coding DNA: TGTGCCAGCAGCTCCTCCACAGATACGCAGTATTTT.

The V gene is TRBV11-3, the J gene TRBJ2-1, with D possibly matching TRBD2 (5 bases). This CDR3 spans 13 amino acids. CDR1 is SGHNT, CDR2 YENEEA, per germline. V shed 5 bases and J shed 4 bases, with 9 bases lying between them. For the CDR3, the DNA is TGTGCCAGCAGCGGAGCGGATTACAATGAGCAGTTCTTC. Protein sequence: CASSGADYNEQFF.

The chain carries TRBV7-3 and TRBJ1-1; 8 bases fit TRBD1. V lost 5 bases and J lost 0; bases outside the gene matches: 5. The CDR3 totals 15 residues. Germline loops: CDR1 SGHTA, CDR2 FQGTGA. The CDR3 DNA follows: TGTGCCAGCAGCCCCCAGACAGGGGTGAACACTGAAGCTTTCTTT. Residues: CASSPQTGVNTEAFF.

On this clone itself: This CDR3 is missing its conserved last phenylalanine or tryptophan, likely due to a read error. The limits of the CDR3 on the DNA are not certain, so only TCRdb's listed CDR3 is given. This rearrangement joins TRBV29-1 to TRBJ1-2. A total of 9 residues make up the CDR3, ends included. Per germline, CDR1 SQVTM and CDR2 ANQGSEA. CDR3 sequence reads: CSVDETRAI.

The rearrangement uses TRBV7-3 and TRBJ2-3; D unresolved. Germline CDR1 and CDR2: SGHTA and FQGTGA. V was shortened by 2 bases and J by 2 bases, with 14 bases between the two germline ends. CDR3 length: 16 amino acids. The CDR3 DNA reads as TGTGCCAGCAGCTTACGGACGGGTCCCCCCACAGATACGCAGTATTTT. It encodes CASSLRTGPPTDTQYF.

The rearrangement uses TRBV18 and TRBJ2-1, with D uncertain. In germline, CDR1 is KGHSH, CDR2 LQKENI. Trimming pared 0 bases from V and 6 bases from J, leaving 12 bases between. There are 15 residues in the CDR3. The CDR3 spells CASSPPGNNRNEQFF. For the CDR3, the DNA is TGTGCCAGCTCACCACCGGGCAACAATCGCAATGAGCAGTTCTTC.

V is TRBV4-1 and J is TRBJ2-2; 14 bases agree with TRBD2. The CDR3 has 17 amino acids. CDR1 is MGHRA and CDR2 is YSYEKL in the germline V gene. Germline trimming cut 1 base from V and 7 bases from J; bases unmatched to any gene: 5. CDR3: CASSQAGLAGGFGELFF. Written as DNA, the CDR3 is TGCGCCAGCAGCCAAGCCGGACTAGCGGGGGGCTTCGGGGAGCTGTTTTTT.

The chain has TRBV11-2 and TRBJ2-3, with 8 bases matching TRBD2. Trimming cost V 2 bases and J 3 bases; bases outside gene matches: 13. Germline loops: CDR1 SGHAT, CDR2 FQNNGV. The CDR3 contains 18 residues. The CDR3 sequence is CASSLLSDGGVGTDTQYF. CDR3 in DNA: TGTGCCAGCAGCTTACTATCCGACGGGGGGGTCGGGACAGATACGCAGTATTTT.

V is TRBV6-1 and J is TRBJ1-5; no firm D call. From germline, CDR1 is MNHNS and CDR2 SASEGT. The CDR3 has 14 amino acids. V gave up 4 bases and J gave up 4 bases, with 11 bases separating them. CDR3 residues: CASSAAGGNQPQHF. The DNA for the CDR3 is TGTGCCAGCAGTGCGGCCGGCGGGAATCAGCCCCAGCATTTT.

The rearrangement joins TRBV6-1 to TRBJ2-5, with a tentative D call TRBD1 (6 bases). The germline V gene has CDR1 MNHNS and CDR2 SASEGT. The CDR3 covers 13 residues. V dropped 7 bases and J dropped 2 bases, with 11 bases sitting between them. CDR3 in amino acids: CASTDRTQETQYF. The CDR3 bases are TGTGCCAGCACCGACAGGACACAAGAGACCCAGTACTTC.

The gene calls are TRBV5-5 and TRBJ2-6; no clear D gene. CDR3 size: 15 residues. Germline CDR1 and CDR2: SGHKS and YYEKEE (reference sequence). Between the trimmed V and J ends, which lost 7 bases and 0 bases, there was a span of 11 bases. The CDR3 loop reads CASEYGPSGANVLTF. DNA of the CDR3: TGTGCCAGCGAATACGGACCCTCTGGGGCCAACGTCCTGACTTTC.

This chain joins TRBV30 and TRBJ2-1; 14 bases are a match to TRBD2. The CDR3 loop spans 16 amino acids. J was trimmed by 5 bases and V by 3 bases; bases with no gene match: 6. Germline CDR1 GTSNPN, CDR2 SVGIG (reference sequence). The DNA for the CDR3 is TGTGCCTGGAGCCGGGGACTAGCGGGGGCCAACAATGAGCAGTTCTTC. Residues: CAWSRGLAGANNEQFF.

The chain has TRBV18 and TRBJ2-7, with D possibly TRBD2 on 6 matching bases. The V end lost 5 bases, the J end lost 6 bases, and 11 bases lay between the germline ends. The CDR3 runs 12 residues. Germline V gene lookup returns CDR1 KGHSH and CDR2 LQKENI. This CDR3 reads CASSWSGGEQYF. In DNA, the CDR3 is TGTGCCAGCTCATGGTCCGGGGGCGAGCAGTACTTC.

A remark on this clone: The junction does not match germline at one end; this may be a read error. The chain uses TRBV7-7 and TRBJ2-5; D may match TRBD1 or TRBD2 (5 bases each). This CDR3 comprises 18 residues. Germline V gives CDR1 SSHAT, CDR2 FNYEAQ (reference sequence). The CDR3 is CASSLVAGAGGLGGPQYF. CDR3 DNA: TGTGCTAGCAGCTTAGTAGCCGGGGCAGGCGGCCTCGGTGGGCCCCAGTACTTC.